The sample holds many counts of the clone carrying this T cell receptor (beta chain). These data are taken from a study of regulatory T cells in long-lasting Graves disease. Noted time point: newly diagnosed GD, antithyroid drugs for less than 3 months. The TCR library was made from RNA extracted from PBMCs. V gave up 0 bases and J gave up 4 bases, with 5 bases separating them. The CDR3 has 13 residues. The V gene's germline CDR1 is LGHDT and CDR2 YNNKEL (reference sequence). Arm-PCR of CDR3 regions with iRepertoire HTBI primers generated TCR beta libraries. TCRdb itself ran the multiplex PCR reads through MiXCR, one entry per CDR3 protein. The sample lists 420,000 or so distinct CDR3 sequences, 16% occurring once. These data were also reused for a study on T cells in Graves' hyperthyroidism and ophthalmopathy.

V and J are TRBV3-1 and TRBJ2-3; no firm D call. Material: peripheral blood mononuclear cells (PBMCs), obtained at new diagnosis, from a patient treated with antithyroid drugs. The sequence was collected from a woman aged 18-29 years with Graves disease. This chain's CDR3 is CASSQERADTQYF. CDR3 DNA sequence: TGTGCCAGCAGCCAAGAGCGAGCAGATACGCAGTATTTT.